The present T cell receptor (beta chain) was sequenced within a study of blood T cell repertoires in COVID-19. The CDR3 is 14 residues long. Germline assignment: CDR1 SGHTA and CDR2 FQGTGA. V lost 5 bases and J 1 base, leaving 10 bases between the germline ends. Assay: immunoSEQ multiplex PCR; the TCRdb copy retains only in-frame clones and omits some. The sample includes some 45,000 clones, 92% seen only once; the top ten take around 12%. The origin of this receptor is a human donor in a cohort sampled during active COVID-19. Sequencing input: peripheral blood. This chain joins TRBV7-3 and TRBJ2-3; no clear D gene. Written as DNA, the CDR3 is TGTGCCAGCAGCCTGATTGGGCGCACAGATACGCAGTATTTT. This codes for CASSLIGRTDTQYF.